The 2 T cell receptor beta chains below all came from one sample that was sequenced in a study of blood T cell repertoires in COVID-19. Assay used: immunoSEQ multiplex PCR; TCRdb lists only in-frame clones, some missing. The table records more than 150,000 clones, 86% of them present only once. The sequencing sample was made of peripheral blood. The receptors derive from a man aged 55 to 70 with acute or convalescent COVID-19.

This clone was seen only once. This chain joins TRBV6-5 and TRBJ1-5, with TRBD1 as a possible D gene (5 bases). With 7 bases removed from V and 1 base from J, the gap between germline ends came to 11 bases. The V gene's germline CDR1 is MNHEY and CDR2 SVGAGI. This CDR3 spans 14 amino acids. The DNA of the CDR3 is TGTGCCAGCACGCCAAGGGGAAGCAATCAGCCCCAGCATTTT. Translation gives CASTPRGSNQPQHF.

The J gene is TRBJ1-1, the V gene TRBV7-9; D gene unclear. The germline CDR1 and CDR2 sequences are SEHNR and FQNEAQ (reference sequence). CDR3 length equals 13 residues. V gave up 0 bases and J gave up 5 bases, with 7 bases separating them. The CDR3 bases are TGTGCCAGCAGCTTAGCGTTAGTGACTGAAGCTTTCTTT. This gives the protein CASSLALVTEAFF.